This TCR beta chain was sequenced during a study of cytomegalovirus exposure and HLA in healthy donors. General observations from the study: Rarity held for most TCR sequences, but there were some public TCRs that occurred in many donors.

The V and J ends lost 4 bases and 0 bases respectively, with 17 bases between them. Germline loops: CDR1 SGHRS, CDR2 YFSETQ. The CDR3 extends over 17 amino acids. PCR primers comprised 60 Vbeta and 13 Jbeta primers. Sequencing used immunoSEQ multiplex PCR; TCRdb keeps in-frame clones, though not all of them. The sample includes some 140,000 clones, about 82% of them seen just once. As for this clone: The antigen is undetermined.

Material for sequencing was PBMCs. The clonotype comes from a female donor in good health and CMV-seropositive. This chain connects TRBV5-1 to TRBJ1-5; D unresolved. The CDR3 spells CASSTPIWHYSNQPQHF. DNA for the CDR3: TGCGCCAGCAGCACCCCGATCTGGCATTATAGCAATCAGCCCCAGCATTTT.